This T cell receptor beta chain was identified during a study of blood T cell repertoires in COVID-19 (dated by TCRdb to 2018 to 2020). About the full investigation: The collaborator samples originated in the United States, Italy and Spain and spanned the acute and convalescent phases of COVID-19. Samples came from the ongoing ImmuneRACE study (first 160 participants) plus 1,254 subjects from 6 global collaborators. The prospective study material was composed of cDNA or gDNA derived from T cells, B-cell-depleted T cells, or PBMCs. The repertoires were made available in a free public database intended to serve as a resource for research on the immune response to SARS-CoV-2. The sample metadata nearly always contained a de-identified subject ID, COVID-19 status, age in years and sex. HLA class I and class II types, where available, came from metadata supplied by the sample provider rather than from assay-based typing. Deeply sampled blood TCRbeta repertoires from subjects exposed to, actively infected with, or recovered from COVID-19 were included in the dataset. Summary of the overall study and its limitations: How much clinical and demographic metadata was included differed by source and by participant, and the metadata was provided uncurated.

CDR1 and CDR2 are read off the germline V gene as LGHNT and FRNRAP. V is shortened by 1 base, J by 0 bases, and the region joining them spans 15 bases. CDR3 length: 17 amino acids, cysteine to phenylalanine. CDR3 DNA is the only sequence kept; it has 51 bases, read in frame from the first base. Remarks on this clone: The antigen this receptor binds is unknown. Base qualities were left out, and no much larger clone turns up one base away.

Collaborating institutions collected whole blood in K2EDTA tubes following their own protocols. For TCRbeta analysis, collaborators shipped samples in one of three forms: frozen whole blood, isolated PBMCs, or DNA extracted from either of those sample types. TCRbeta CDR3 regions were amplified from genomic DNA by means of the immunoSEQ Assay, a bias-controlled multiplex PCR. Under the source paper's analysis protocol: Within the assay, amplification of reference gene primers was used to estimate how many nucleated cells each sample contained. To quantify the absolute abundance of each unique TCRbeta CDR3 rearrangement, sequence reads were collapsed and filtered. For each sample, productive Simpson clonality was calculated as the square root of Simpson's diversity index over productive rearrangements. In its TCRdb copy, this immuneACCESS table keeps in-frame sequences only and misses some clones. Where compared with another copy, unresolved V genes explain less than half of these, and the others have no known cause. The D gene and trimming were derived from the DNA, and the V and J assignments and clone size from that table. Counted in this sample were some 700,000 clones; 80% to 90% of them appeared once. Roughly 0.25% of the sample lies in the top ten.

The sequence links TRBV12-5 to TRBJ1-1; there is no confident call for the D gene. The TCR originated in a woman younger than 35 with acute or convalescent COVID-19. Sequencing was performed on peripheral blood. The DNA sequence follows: TGTGCTAGTGGTTTGGGACGGGTTGCGATAATGAACACTGAAGCTTTCTTT. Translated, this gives CASGLGRVAIMNTEAFF.